Included here is one T cell receptor beta chain sequence, with context. This sample is part of a study of blood T cell repertoires in COVID-19. About the study: Samples representing acute and convalescent COVID-19 were sourced from the United States, Italy and Spain.

In the study's own analysis: From reference gene primer amplification, estimates of nucleated cell counts were derived. Sequenced by immunoSEQ multiplex PCR; TCRdb stores in-frame clones only, minus some. That table furnishes V, J and clone size, whereas the DNA furnished D and trimming. The data contain more than 25,000 clones, 89% of them singletons. This sequence originates from a human donor in a cohort sampled during active COVID-19. The sample was peripheral blood.

CDR3 nucleotide sequence: TGTGCCAGCAGCTTTGGACAGGGGTTGGATGGCTACACCTTC. It translates to CASSFGQGLDGYTF. J is TRBJ1-2 and V is TRBV13; 9 bases are a match to TRBD1. The CDR3 runs to 14 residues. J was trimmed by 6 bases and V by 3 bases; bases with no gene match: 5. CDR1 is PRHDT and CDR2 is FYEKMQ in the germline V gene (reference sequence).